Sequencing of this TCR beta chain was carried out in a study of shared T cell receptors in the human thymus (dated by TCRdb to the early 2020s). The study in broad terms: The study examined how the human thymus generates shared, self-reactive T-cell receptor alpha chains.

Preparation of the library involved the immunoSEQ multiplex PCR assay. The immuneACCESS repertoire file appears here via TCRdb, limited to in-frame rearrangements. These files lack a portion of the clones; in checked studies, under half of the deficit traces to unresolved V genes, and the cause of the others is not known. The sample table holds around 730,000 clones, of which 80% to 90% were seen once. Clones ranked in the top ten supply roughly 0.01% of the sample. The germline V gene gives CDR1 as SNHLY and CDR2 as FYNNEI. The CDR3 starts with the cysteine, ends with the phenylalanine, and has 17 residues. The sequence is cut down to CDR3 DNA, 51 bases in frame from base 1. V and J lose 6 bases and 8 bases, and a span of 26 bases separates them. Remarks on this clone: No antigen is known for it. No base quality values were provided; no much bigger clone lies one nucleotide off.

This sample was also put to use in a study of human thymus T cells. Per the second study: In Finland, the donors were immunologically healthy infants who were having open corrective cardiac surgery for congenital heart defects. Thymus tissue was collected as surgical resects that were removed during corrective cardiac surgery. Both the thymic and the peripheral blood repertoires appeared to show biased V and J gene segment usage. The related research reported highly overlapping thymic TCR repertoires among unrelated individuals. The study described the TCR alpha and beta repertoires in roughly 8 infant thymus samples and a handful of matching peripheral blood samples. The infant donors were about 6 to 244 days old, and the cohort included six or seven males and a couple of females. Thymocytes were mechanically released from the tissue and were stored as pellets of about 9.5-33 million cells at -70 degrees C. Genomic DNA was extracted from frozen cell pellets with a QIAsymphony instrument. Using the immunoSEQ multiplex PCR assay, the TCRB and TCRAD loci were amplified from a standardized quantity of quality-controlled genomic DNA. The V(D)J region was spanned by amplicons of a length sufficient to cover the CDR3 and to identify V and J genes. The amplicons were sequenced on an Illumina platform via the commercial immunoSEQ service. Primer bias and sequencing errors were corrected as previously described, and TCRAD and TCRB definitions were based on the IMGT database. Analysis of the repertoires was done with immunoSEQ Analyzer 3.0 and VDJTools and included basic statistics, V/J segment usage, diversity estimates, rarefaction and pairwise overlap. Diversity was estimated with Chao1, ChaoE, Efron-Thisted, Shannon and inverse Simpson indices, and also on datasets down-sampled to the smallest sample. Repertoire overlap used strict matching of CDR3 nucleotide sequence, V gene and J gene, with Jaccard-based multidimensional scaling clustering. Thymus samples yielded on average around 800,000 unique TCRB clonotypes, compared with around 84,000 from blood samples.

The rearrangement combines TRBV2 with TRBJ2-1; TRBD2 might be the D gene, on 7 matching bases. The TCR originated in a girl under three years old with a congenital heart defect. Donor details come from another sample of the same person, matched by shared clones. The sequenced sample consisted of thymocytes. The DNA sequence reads TGTGCCAGCAGCCCGAGGGGGGCGGGGGTGGTGGTCGATGAGCAGTTCTTC. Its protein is CASSPRGAGVVVDEQFF.